One T cell receptor (beta chain) is described in this entry. Its antigen is as yet unknown. The data are from a study of long-term antiretroviral therapy in people with HIV. Study-level results: Blood draws took place between about 2003 and 2018 and possibly involved older ART regimens. Clones that had undergone expansion before ART prevailed in the repertoire throughout all time points. The study collected no data on ART adherence, viral resistance or therapy changes.

HIV-positive participants were all treated in the United States. Researchers report immunoSEQ v3.0 was run at survey level. Clones were sequenced by immunoSEQ multiplex PCR, and TCRdb holds only the in-frame ones, with some missing. Of 25,000 to 30,000 clones detected, 65% to 85% appear once; the ten largest clones hold 5.5% to 7%. The sequencing here drew on unsorted PBMCs, taken 0.4 years after starting antiretroviral therapy. This TCR was recovered from a man aged 18-30 years with HIV.

DNA for the CDR3: TGCAGCGTTCCACTTAGCGGGGGGGCCGGCACAGATACGCAGTATTTT. It codes for CSVPLSGGAGTDTQYF. The chain recombines TRBV29-1 with TRBJ2-3, with 11 nucleotides matching TRBD2. The CDR3 sequence is 16 residues long. V dropped 5 bases and J dropped 1; count of bases not matched to a gene: 8. Germline V gene data show CDR1 as SQVTM and CDR2 as ANQGSEA.